Listed below are T cell receptor beta chains from one sample, sequenced in a study of T cell repertoires in cytomegalovirus infection. TCRdb reprocessed the reads with MiXCR, giving one entry per CDR3 protein. Among hundreds of thousands of distinct CDR3 sequences listed, more than 8% were seen once. Sequenced sample: PBMCs. These receptors were taken from a human donor in good health (CMV status not recorded). Some clones in this sample may be carry-over from other donors' samples. The CDR3 runs from the conserved cysteine through the conserved F or W. The D gene is left open where the match is weak. Clone size, where shown, is once, few, many, or a class for clones that have expanded.

TRBD2,TRBJ2-1,NA,TRBV5-1,CASSAGLAGGPSSYNEQFF,TGCGCCAGCAGCGCCGGACTAGCGGGGGGCCCGAGCTCCTACAATGAGCAGTTCTTC
TRBD2,TRBJ2-1,NA,TRBV6-6,CASSRRGLAGGGAYNEQFF,TGTGCCAGCAGCCGCCGGGGACTAGCGGGAGGAGGCGCCTACAATGAGCAGTTCTTC
TRBD2,TRBJ2-3,NA,TRBV20-1,CSPRLAGATDTQYF,TGCAGTCCCCGCCTAGCGGGAGCCACAGATACGCAGTATTTT
NA,TRBJ2-6,NA,TRBV6-2/TRBV6-3,CASSKADLANVLTF,TGTGCCAGCAGTAAAGCAGACTTGGCCAACGTCCTGACTTTC
TRBD1,TRBJ2-4,many,TRBV7-6,CASSLRQGNIQYF,TGTGCCAGCAGCTTACGACAGGGAAACATTCAGTACTTC
NA,TRBJ2-7,many,TRBV6-6,CASSLTGGGDSSYEQYF,TGTGCCAGCAGTTTGACAGGTGGTGGGGATAGCTCCTACGAGCAGTACTTC
TRBD1,TRBJ1-6,few,TRBV4-1,CASSQRGNRGENSPLHF,TGCGCCAGCAGCCAGCGGGGGAACAGGGGAGAAAATTCACCCCTCCACTTT
TRBD1,TRBJ1-5,many,TRBV7-6,CASSPGTGKSNQPQHF,TGTGCCAGCAGCCCCGGGACAGGGAAAAGCAATCAGCCCCAGCATTTT
NA,TRBJ1-3,many,TRBV12-3/TRBV12-4,CASSHPRGDGGNTIYF,TGTGCCAGCAGTCACCCCCGGGGGGACGGAGGAAACACCATATATTTT
NA,TRBJ2-5,few,TRBV6-8,CASSPSSGRSGTQYF,TGTGCCAGCAGTCCCTCGTCGGGGCGGAGTGGGACCCAGTACTTC
TRBD1,TRBJ2-7,few,TRBV7-9,CASSAGTGRYEQYF,TGTGCCAGCAGCGCCGGGACAGGACGCTACGAGCAGTACTTC
NA,TRBJ1-1,few,TRBV15,CATSMGGRGSTTEAFF,TGTGCCACCAGCATGGGGGGGCGGGGGAGTACAACTGAAGCTTTCTTT
TRBD1,TRBJ1-1,few,TRBV6-6,CASSPLTGGGGTEAFF,TGTGCCAGCAGCCCACTGACAGGGGGCGGGGGCACTGAAGCTTTCTTT
TRBD1,TRBJ1-1,many,TRBV29-1,CSVKTGGLNTEAFF,TGCAGCGTGAAGACAGGGGGGCTAAACACTGAAGCTTTCTTT
NA,TRBJ1-1,NA,TRBV11-2,CASGRSSPMNTEAFF,TGTGCCAGCGGAAGGAGTTCGCCTATGAACACTGAAGCTTTCTTT
NA,TRBJ2-7,many,TRBV7-2,CASSLFVDHLIYEQYF,TGTGCCAGCAGCTTATTCGTCGACCATCTCATCTACGAGCAGTACTTC
TRBD2,TRBJ2-1,NA,TRBV11-1,CASSLAPSGDYNEQFF,TGTGCCAGCAGCTTAGCTCCTAGCGGGGATTACAATGAGCAGTTCTTC
TRBD1,TRBJ1-6,few,TRBV28,CASSFWRQGPGYRNSPLHF,TGTGCCAGCAGTTTCTGGAGACAGGGGCCCGGGTATCGTAATTCACCCCTCCACTTT
NA,TRBJ1-1,NA,TRBV7-6,CASSLGRDAFF,TGTGCCAGCAGCTTAGGCAGGGACGCTTTCTTT
NA,TRBJ1-1,few,TRBV6-1,CASGPVMNTEAFF,TGTGCCAGCGGACCGGTCATGAACACTGAAGCTTTCTTT
TRBD1,TRBJ2-7,few,TRBV20-1,CSAPSDRVYEQYF,TGCAGTGCCCCTTCGGACAGGGTCTACGAGCAGTACTTC
TRBD2,TRBJ2-3,many,TRBV7-2,CASSLSLAGADTQYF,TGTGCCAGCAGCTTATCTCTAGCGGGAGCAGATACGCAGTATTTT
NA,TRBJ2-3,few,TRBV7-2,CASSFRRGIYSTDTQYF,TGTGCCAGCAGCTTTCGCCGGGGCATTTATAGCACAGATACGCAGTATTTT
NA,TRBJ2-1,NA,TRBV2,CASKNGYYNEQFF,TGTGCCAGCAAAAACGGCTACTACAATGAGCAGTTCTTC
TRBD2,TRBJ2-5,many,TRBV11-2,CASSSPWLAGRQETQYF,TGTGCCAGCAGCTCCCCCTGGCTAGCGGGAAGGCAAGAGACCCAGTACTTC
TRBD2,TRBJ2-7,NA,TRBV28,CASSSRGRESF,TGTGCCAGCAGTTCCCGAGGGCGGGAGAGCTTC
TRBD2,TRBJ2-1,NA,TRBV29-1,CSFGLASNEQFF,TGCAGCTTTGGACTAGCAAGCAATGAGCAGTTCTTC
NA,TRBJ2-7,few,TRBV10-3,CAISGGGYEQYF,TGTGCCATCAGTGGAGGGGGATACGAGCAGTACTTC
TRBD1,TRBJ1-1,many,TRBV28,CASSEQGFGNTEAFF,TGTGCCAGCAGTGAACAGGGGTTTGGGAACACTGAAGCTTTCTTT
NA,TRBJ2-3,NA,TRBV12-3/TRBV12-4,CASSPTWTSTDTQYF,TGTGCCAGCAGTCCCACCTGGACTAGCACAGATACGCAGTATTTT
NA,TRBJ2-5,NA,TRBV20-1,CSALRGFETQYF,TGCAGTGCCCTGAGGGGATTTGAGACCCAGTACTTC
NA,TRBJ2-1,few,TRBV7-3,CASSLTVANEQFF,TGTGCCAGCAGCTTAACGGTCGCGAATGAGCAGTTCTTC